These T cell receptor beta chains were read from a single sample in a study of T cell repertoires in ileal Crohn's disease. Method: immunoSEQ multiplex PCR; TCRdb's copy keeps in-frame clones and lacks some. The table has about 16,000 clones, roughly 88% seen once. The specimen was ileal tissue. These receptors all come from an adult with Crohn's disease. The CDR3 runs from the conserved cysteine through the conserved F or W. The order of the fields is V gene, clone size, D gene, J gene, CDR3 DNA, CDR3 protein. The D gene is left open where the match is weak. Size values are once, few and many counts, or a class for expanded clones, and some rows have none.

TRBV6-6	NA	NA	TRBJ1-2	TGTGCCAGCAGGCCGGGCAGGGGCTATGGCTACACCTTC	CASRPGRGYGYTF
TRBV7-9	NA	TRBD1	TRBJ1-2	TGTGCCAGCAGCTTATCGACAGGGGGTGGCTACACCTTC	CASSLSTGGGYTF
TRBV7-2	large	TRBD1	TRBJ1-3	TGTGCCAGCAGCTCCCGACAGGGGGGGACTGGAAACACCATATATTTT	CASSSRQGGTGNTIYF
TRBV6-5	once	NA	TRBJ1-1	TGTGCCAGCAGTTACCAAGAGGGCACTGAAGCTTTCTTT	CASSYQEGTEAFF
TRBV2	NA	TRBD2	TRBJ2-1	TGTGCCAGCAGTACCGGGACTAGCGGAAAACAGCAGTTCTTC	CASSTGTSGKQQFF
TRBV7-3	NA	NA	TRBJ2-1	TGTGCCAGCAGCTTACCAGGGGCTTCGTACAATGAGCAGTTCTTC	CASSLPGASYNEQFF
TRBV19	NA	NA	TRBJ1-3	TGTGCCAGTAGTCTAACTGGAAACACCATATATTTT	CASSLTGNTIYF
TRBV6-7	NA	TRBD2	TRBJ2-7	TGTGCCAGCAGTTACGGGGGGGTAAGCTCCTACGAGCAGTACTTC	CASSYGGVSSYEQYF
TRBV18	NA	NA	TRBJ2-7	TGTGCCAGCTCTCCGGGTTACGAGCAGTACTTC	CASSPGYEQYF
TRBV5-6	NA	NA	TRBJ2-7	TGTGCCAGCAGCGCTGTCCCACAGGGCCCCTACGAGCAGTACTTC	CASSAVPQGPYEQYF
TRBV7-3	NA	TRBD2	TRBJ2-2	TGTGCCAGTAAGCGGGACGCGAACACCGGGGAGCTGTTTTTT	CASKRDANTGELFF
TRBV18	NA	TRBD1	TRBJ1-2	TGTGCCAGCTCACCGGGACAGGGGTATGGCTACACCTTC	CASSPGQGYGYTF
TRBV5-1	NA	NA	TRBJ2-3	TGCGCCAGCAGCTTGGGGACCCGGGAAGGGACAGATACGCAGTATTTT	CASSLGTREGTDTQYF
TRBV10-3	NA	NA	TRBJ2-3	TGTGCCATCACCAGCAGAGGTGGCACAGATACGCAGTATTTT	CAITSRGGTDTQYF
TRBV2	NA	TRBD1	TRBJ2-1	TGTGCCAGCAGGCCTGACAGGGGGCGGGAGTTCTTC	CASRPDRGREFF
TRBV5-1	NA	NA	TRBJ2-7	TGCGCCAGCAGCTTGGGCAGCTCCTACGAGCAGTACTTC	CASSLGSSYEQYF
TRBV27	NA	TRBD2	TRBJ2-3	TGTGCCAGCACGGGCGGGAGGCCTCGAGATACGCAGTATTTT	CASTGGRPRDTQYF
TRBV4-2	NA	NA	TRBJ2-3	TGTGCCAGCAGCCAAGCGGTAGCTCCAGATACGCAGTATTTT	CASSQAVAPDTQYF
TRBV9	NA	TRBD1	TRBJ2-5	TGTGCCAGCAGCGTAGAGAACAGGGGCAAAGGCCAAGAGACCCAGTACTTC	CASSVENRGKGQETQYF
TRBV2	NA	NA	TRBJ1-5	TGTGCCAGCAGCGCCGGGGGGGGCTGGGATAGCAATCAGCCCCAGCATTTT	CASSAGGGWDSNQPQHF
TRBV2	NA	TRBD1	TRBJ1-5	TGTGCCAGCAGCGGACAGGGAGGTGGGAATCAGCCCCAGCATTTT	CASSGQGGGNQPQHF
TRBV7-6	NA	NA	TRBJ1-4	TGTGCCAGCAGCACGGCCCTTGACAGAAATGAAAAACTGTTTTTT	CASSTALDRNEKLFF